What follows describes a single T cell receptor (beta chain). The data were taken from a study of shared clonotypes between healthy human individuals. Study information: Donors had three CD4 naive, three CD4 memory, two CD8 naive and one CD8 memory plate apiece.

Germline V lookup: CDR1 SGDLS, CDR2 YYNGEE. V was pared by 3 bases and J by 7 bases, with 8 bases between. The CDR3 is made up of 12 amino acids. Selected positively for CCR7 and CD45RO-negative, naive CD8 cells excluded terminally differentiated effector memory CD45RA+ cells. The healthy adult donors were HIV-negative and reported no recent acute infections or vaccinations. The protocol was immunoSEQ multiplex PCR, while the TCRdb copy is restricted to in-frame clones and leaves out a portion. Here the sample spans fewer than 850,000 clones, approximately 97% being singletons. The TCR was taken from a young man in good health. Sequenced input: naive CD8+ T cells sorted from blood. This chain connects TRBV9 to TRBJ1-5; D is undetermined. The CDR3: CASSAGGQPQHF. Written as DNA, the CDR3 is TGTGCCAGCAGCGCGGGAGGACAGCCCCAGCATTTT.